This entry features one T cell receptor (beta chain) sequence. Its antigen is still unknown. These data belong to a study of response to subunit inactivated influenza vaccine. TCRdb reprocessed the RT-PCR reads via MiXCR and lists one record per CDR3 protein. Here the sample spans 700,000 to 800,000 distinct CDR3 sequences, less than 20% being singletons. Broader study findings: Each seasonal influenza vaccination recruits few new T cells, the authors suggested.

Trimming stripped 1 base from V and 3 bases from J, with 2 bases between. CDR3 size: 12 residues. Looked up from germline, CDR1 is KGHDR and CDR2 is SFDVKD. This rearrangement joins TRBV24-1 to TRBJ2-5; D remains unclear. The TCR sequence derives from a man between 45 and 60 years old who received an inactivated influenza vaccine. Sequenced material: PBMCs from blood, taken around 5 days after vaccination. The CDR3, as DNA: TGTGCCACCAGTGATTTTAAAGAGACCCAGTACTTC. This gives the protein CATSDFKETQYF.